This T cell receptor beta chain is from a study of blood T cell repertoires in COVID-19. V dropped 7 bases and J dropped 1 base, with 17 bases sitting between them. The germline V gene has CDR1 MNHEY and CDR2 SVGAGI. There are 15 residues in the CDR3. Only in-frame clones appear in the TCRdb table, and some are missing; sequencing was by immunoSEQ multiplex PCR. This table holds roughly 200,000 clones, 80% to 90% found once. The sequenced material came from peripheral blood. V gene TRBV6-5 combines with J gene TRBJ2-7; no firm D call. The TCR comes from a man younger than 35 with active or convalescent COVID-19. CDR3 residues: CASTLRGPISYEQYF. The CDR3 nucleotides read TGTGCCAGCACCCTCCGCGGCCCTATTTCCTACGAGCAGTACTTC.